This TCR beta chain was recovered during a study of shared clonotypes between healthy human individuals. Study details: A donor's plate count was three for CD4 naive and three for CD4 memory; CD8 naive had two and CD8 memory one. Broader study findings: Shared clonotypes: roughly 5% naive CD4, about 4% naive CD8, 2.3% memory CD4, 0.4% memory CD8. Lower generation probabilities were found for non-shared clonotypes than for those shared by all four donors.

Libraries were prepared by immunoSEQ multiplex PCR; TCRdb keeps only in-frame clonotypes and omits some of them. The table includes 950,000 to 1,300,000 clones, around 74% detected once. The CDR3 sequence is 16 residues long. The germline V gene has CDR1 SGHRS and CDR2 YFSETQ. With 4 bases clipped from V and 2 bases from J, the junction kept 9 bases outside the gene matches. Comments on this clone: Its specificity is not known.

The sequenced material came from memory CD4+ T cells sorted from blood. Subset described: CD45RA-negative fraction. The genes are TRBV5-1 and TRBJ2-3; 8 bases agree with TRBD1. This clonotype was sampled from a man between 18 and 29 years old in good health. The CDR3 loop is CASSETGQVLTDTQYF. The CDR3 DNA reads as TGCGCCAGCAGCGAGACGGGACAGGTTCTCACAGATACGCAGTATTTT.